Following are 21 T cell receptor beta chains from one sample sequenced in a study of cytomegalovirus exposure and HLA in healthy donors. Vbeta (60) and Jbeta (13) primers were used in the PCR. The method was immunoSEQ multiplex PCR; TCRdb's version includes in-frame clones alone and lacks a portion of them. The sample lists about 80,000 clones; over 70% were seen once. Sequenced sample: PBMCs. These receptors were taken from a woman between 40 and 50 years old in good health and CMV-seronegative.

The chain links TRBV5-4 to TRBJ2-5; 9 nucleotides agree with TRBD2. The CDR3 has 15 amino acids. V was pared by 4 bases and J by 4 bases, with 8 bases of the junction left unmatched. The germline V gene encodes CDR1 SGHNT and CDR2 YYREEE (reference sequence). The CDR3 is CASSTGTSLPETQYF. In DNA form, the CDR3 reads TGTGCCAGCAGCACCGGGACTAGCTTACCAGAGACCCAGTACTTC. Supplemented by reference TRBV5-4 and TRBJ2-5, the full variable domain reads ETGVTQSPTHLIKTRGQQVTLRCSSQSGHNTVSWYQQALGQGPQFIFQYYREEENGRGNFPPRFSGLQFPNYSSELNVNALELDDSALYLCASSTGTSLPETQYFGPGTRLLVL.

The chain joins TRBV7-9 to TRBJ2-3, with 8 bases fitting TRBD2. The CDR3 spans 15 residues. Germline V gene sequence: CDR1 SEHNR, CDR2 FQNEAQ (reference sequence). The ends lost 5 bases at V and 3 bases at J; junction bases unmatched: 7. DNA of the CDR3: TGTGCCAGCAGCCCACGGGGGGGCGTTACAGATACGCAGTATTTT. Its translation is CASSPRGGVTDTQYF.

The chain joins TRBV10-3 to TRBJ2-7; 7 bases fit TRBD1. The V gene's germline CDR1 is ENHRY and CDR2 SYGVKD. The ends lost 6 bases at V and 2 bases at J; junction bases unmatched: 7. The CDR3 is 14 amino acids. The CDR3, as DNA: TGTGCCATCAGGGGGACAGAGACCCCCTACGAGCAGTACTTC. Protein sequence: CAIRGTETPYEQYF.

The rearrangement links TRBV7-9 to TRBJ2-3; weak D call: TRBD2 (6 bases). The CDR3 length is 15 residues. Trimming removed 5 bases at V and 3 bases at J, with 15 bases between. Germline V gives CDR1 SEHNR, CDR2 FQNEAQ (reference sequence). CDR3 nucleotide sequence: TGTGCCAGCAGCCCCACCACTAGCCGTACAGATACGCAGTATTTT. As protein: CASSPTTSRTDTQYF.

The rearrangement links TRBV28 to TRBJ1-5, with 7 bases that match TRBD1. Germline V lookup: CDR1 MDHEN, CDR2 SYDVKM. CDR3 length: 14 residues. The V and J ends lost 1 base and 7 bases, in that order; junction bases with no gene match: 4. The CDR3 DNA reads as TGTGCCAGCAGTTTATCGGGACAGCCACAGCCCCAGCATTTT. Its protein product is CASSLSGQPQPQHF.

This clone has more than one count but fewer than ten. This chain connects TRBV2 to TRBJ1-2, with 7 nucleotides matching TRBD1. This CDR3 comprises 13 residues. Germline CDR1 reads SNHLY; CDR2 reads FYNNEI. Trimming cost V 8 bases and J 4 bases; bases outside gene matches: 7. The DNA of the CDR3 is TGTGCCAGCGAACTGACAGGGTTCTATGGCTACACCTTC. This gives the protein CASELTGFYGYTF.

The chain joins TRBV7-3 to TRBJ2-3; 11 nucleotides line up with TRBD1. CDR3 length: 16 residues. Looked up from germline, CDR1 is SGHTA and CDR2 is FQGTGA. V lost 5 bases and J lost 6; bases outside the gene matches: 10. CDR3 loop: CASSKGTGGGGDTQYF. The CDR3 region has the DNA TGTGCCAGCAGCAAAGGGACAGGGGGAGGGGGCGATACGCAGTATTTT.

This chain links TRBV7-2 with TRBJ1-1; maybe TRBD1 (5 bases). The length of the CDR3 is 13 residues. CDR1 and CDR2 from the germline V gene are SGHTA and FQGNSA. With 5 bases removed from V and 1 base from J, the gap between germline ends came to 8 bases. CDR3 sequence reads: CASSLTENTEAFF. The CDR3 DNA reads as TGTGCCAGCAGCCTGACAGAGAACACTGAAGCTTTCTTT. The complete variable domain, with remaining parts taken from reference TRBV7-2 and TRBJ1-1, reads GAGVSQSPSNKVTEKGKDVELRCDPISGHTALYWYRQSLGQGLEFLIYFQGNSAPDKSGLPSDRFSAERTGGSVSTLTIQRTQQEDSAVYLCASSLTENTEAFFGQGTRLTVV.

This clone came up a few times. The rearrangement uses TRBV2 and TRBJ1-1; TRBD1 aligns across 9 bases. The CDR3 is 14 residues long. V was clipped by 8 bases and J by 4 bases; unmatched bases: 8. Germline V lookup: CDR1 SNHLY, CDR2 FYNNEI. DNA for the CDR3: TGTGCCAGCGAGAAAGGGACAGGGAGCACTGAAGCTTTCTTT. It codes for CASEKGTGSTEAFF.

V usage is TRBV7-3 and J usage is TRBJ2-3; 10 nucleotides match TRBD2. The V gene end was trimmed by 6 bases and the J gene end by 5 bases; junction bases not matched to a gene: 8. This CDR3 spans 15 amino acids. CDR1 is SGHTA, CDR2 FQGTGA, per germline. The CDR3 sequence: CASSLAGGPRDTQYF. CDR3 coding DNA: TGTGCCAGCAGTTTAGCGGGAGGTCCGAGAGATACGCAGTATTTT.

The chain joins TRBV10-2 to TRBJ1-1, with 7 bases identical to TRBD1. The CDR3 runs 16 residues. V lost 3 bases and J lost 1; bases outside the gene matches: 8. CDR1 is WSHSY and CDR2 is SAAADI in the germline V gene. The CDR3 sequence is CASSDSRGAGNTEAFF. As DNA, the CDR3 is TGCGCCAGCAGTGACTCCAGGGGGGCGGGGAACACTGAAGCTTTCTTT.

Written as DNA, the CDR3 is TGTGCCAGCTCACCGGTCCGGGACAACTCCTACGAGCAGTACTTC. Encoded protein: CASSPVRDNSYEQYF. The V call is TRBV18, the J call TRBJ2-7, with a weak D call TRBD1 (6 bases). Trimming removed 3 bases from V and 0 bases from J, with 12 bases in between. Per the germline V gene, CDR1 is KGHSH and CDR2 is LQKENI. The length of the CDR3 is 15 residues.

The rearrangement links TRBV9 to TRBJ1-2, with 7 bases identical to TRBD1. The germline V gene encodes CDR1 SGDLS and CDR2 YYNGEE. With V trimmed by 4 bases and J by 4 bases, 10 bases remained unmatched. The CDR3 length is 15 residues. The DNA of the CDR3 is TGTGCCAGCAGCCCTAGGCTTGGGGACAGCTATGGCTACACCTTC. Translated: CASSPRLGDSYGYTF.

The chain employs TRBV18 and TRBJ1-1; possible D gene TRBD1, 5 bases. V was pared by 2 bases and J by 10 bases, with 20 bases between. This CDR3 has 15 amino acids. Germline CDR1 is KGHSH and CDR2 is LQKENI. The CDR3: CASSPEAVSRRGAFF. CDR3 sequence (DNA): TGTGCCAGCTCACCAGAGGCTGTCAGCAGAAGGGGAGCTTTCTTT.

As DNA, the CDR3 is TGTGCCAGCAGCTCCCAGGGACTAGCGGGAACCGAGACCCAGTACTTC. The encoded protein is CASSSQGLAGTETQYF. The chain has TRBV11-2 and TRBJ2-5, with TRBD2 matching over 13 bases. Looked up from germline, CDR1 is SGHAT and CDR2 is FQNNGV. J was trimmed by 5 bases and V by 4 bases; bases with no gene match: 7. This CDR3 region has 16 residues.

The V gene is TRBV5-1, the J gene TRBJ1-1, with TRBD1 identical over 11 bases. Germline V gene data show CDR1 as SGHRS and CDR2 as YFSETQ. With 5 bases clipped from V and 5 bases from J, the junction kept 8 bases outside the gene matches. The CDR3 extends over 15 amino acids. The CDR3 here is CASRWTGGYGTEAFF. CDR3 DNA: TGCGCCAGCAGATGGACAGGGGGCTACGGGACTGAAGCTTTCTTT.

With regard to this clone: One end of the junction varies from germline; a read error may be responsible. The rearrangement joins TRBV7-7 to TRBJ1-1, with a possible D match to TRBD1 (5 bases). The CDR3 has 14 amino acids. Per germline, CDR1 SSHAT and CDR2 FNYEAQ (reference sequence). CDR3 bases: TGTGCTAGCAGCCCTCCAACAGGAAACACTGAAGCTTTCTTT. It yields the protein CASSPPTGNTEAFF.

The chain employs TRBV28 and TRBJ1-5, with TRBD1 matching 10 bases. Germline CDR1 is MDHEN and CDR2 is SYDVKM. V was clipped by 7 bases and J by 6 bases; unmatched bases: 12. The CDR3 runs to 16 residues. CDR3 protein: CASILSGQGLGQPQHF. In DNA, the CDR3 is TGTGCCAGCATCCTATCGGGACAGGGGCTCGGTCAGCCCCAGCATTTT.

The chain employs TRBV19 and TRBJ1-5, with 7 bases aligning to TRBD1. Germline lookup yields CDR1 LNHDA and CDR2 SQIVND (reference sequence). V gave up 3 bases and J gave up 5 bases; unmatched junction bases: 7. The CDR3 has 15 residues. The CDR3 DNA reads as TGTGCCAGTAGTATCGGGGACAGCGACTATCAGCCCCAGCATTTT. Amino acid sequence: CASSIGDSDYQPQHF.

This chain connects TRBV5-4 to TRBJ1-1, with D maybe TRBD1 (6 bases). The CDR3 consists of 15 residues. The germline gives CDR1 SGHNT, CDR2 YYREEE (reference sequence). V lost 0 bases, J lost 1 base, and 10 bases lay in between. The CDR3 DNA is TGTGCCAGCAGCTTGGTTTTAGGGGGGAACACTGAAGCTTTCTTT. It encodes CASSLVLGGNTEAFF. The complete variable domain, with remaining parts taken from reference TRBV5-4 and TRBJ1-1, reads ETGVTQSPTHLIKTRGQQVTLRCSSQSGHNTVSWYQQALGQGPQFIFQYYREEENGRGNFPPRFSGLQFPNYSSELNVNALELDDSALYLCASSLVLGGNTEAFFGQGTRLTVV.

The rearrangement uses TRBV4-3 and TRBJ1-1; no definite D call. CDR3 length: 13 amino acids. V lost 1 base and J 4 bases, leaving 7 bases between the germline ends. CDR1 is LGHNA, CDR2 YSLEER, per germline. This CDR3 reads CASSQAPGTEAFF. Written as DNA, the CDR3 is TGCGCCAGCAGCCAAGCCCCCGGCACTGAAGCTTTCTTT.